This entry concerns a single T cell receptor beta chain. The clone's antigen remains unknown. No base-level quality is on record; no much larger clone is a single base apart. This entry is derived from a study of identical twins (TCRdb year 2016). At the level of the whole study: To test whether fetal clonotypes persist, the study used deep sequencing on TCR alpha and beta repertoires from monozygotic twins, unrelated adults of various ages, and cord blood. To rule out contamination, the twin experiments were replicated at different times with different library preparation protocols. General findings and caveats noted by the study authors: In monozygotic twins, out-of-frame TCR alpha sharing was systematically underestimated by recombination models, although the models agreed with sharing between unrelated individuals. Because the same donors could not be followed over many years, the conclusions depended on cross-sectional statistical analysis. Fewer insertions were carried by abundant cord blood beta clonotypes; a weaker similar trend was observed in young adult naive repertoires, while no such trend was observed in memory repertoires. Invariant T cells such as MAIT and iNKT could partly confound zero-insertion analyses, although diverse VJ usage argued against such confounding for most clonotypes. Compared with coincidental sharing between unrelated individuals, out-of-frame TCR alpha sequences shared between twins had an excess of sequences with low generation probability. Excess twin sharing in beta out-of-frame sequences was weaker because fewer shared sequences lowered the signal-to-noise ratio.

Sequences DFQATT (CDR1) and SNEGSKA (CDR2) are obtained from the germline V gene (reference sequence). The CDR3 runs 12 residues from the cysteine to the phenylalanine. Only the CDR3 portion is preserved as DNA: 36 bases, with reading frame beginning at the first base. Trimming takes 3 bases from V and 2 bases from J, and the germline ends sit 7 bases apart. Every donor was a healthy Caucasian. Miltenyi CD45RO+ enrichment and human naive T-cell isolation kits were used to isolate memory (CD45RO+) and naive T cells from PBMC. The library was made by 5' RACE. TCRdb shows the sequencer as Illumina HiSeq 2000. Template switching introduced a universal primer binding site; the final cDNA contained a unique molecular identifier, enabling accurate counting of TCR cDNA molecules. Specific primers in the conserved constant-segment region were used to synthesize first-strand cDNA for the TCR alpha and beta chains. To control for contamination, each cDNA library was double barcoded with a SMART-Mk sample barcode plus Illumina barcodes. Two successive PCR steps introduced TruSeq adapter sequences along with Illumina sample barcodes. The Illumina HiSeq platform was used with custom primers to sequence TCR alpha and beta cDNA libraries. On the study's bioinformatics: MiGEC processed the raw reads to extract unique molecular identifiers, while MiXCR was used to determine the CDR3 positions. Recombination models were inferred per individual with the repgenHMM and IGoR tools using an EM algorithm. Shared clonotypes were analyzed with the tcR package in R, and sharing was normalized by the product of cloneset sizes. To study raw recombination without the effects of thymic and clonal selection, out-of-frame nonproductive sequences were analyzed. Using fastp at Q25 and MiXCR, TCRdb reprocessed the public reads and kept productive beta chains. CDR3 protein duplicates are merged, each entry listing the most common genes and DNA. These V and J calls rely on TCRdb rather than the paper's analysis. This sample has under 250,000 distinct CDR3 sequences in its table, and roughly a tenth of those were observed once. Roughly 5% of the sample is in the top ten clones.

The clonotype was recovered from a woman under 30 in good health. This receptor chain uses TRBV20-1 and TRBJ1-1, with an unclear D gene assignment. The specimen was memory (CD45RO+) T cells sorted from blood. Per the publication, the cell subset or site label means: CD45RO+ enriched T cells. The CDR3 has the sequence CSASKDNTEAFF. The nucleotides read TGCAGTGCTAGTAAGGATAACACTGAAGCTTTCTTT.